The clone carrying this TCR beta chain showed up many times. Antigen specificity is unknown. TCRdb analysed the RT-PCR reads with MiXCR anew, one entry per CDR3 protein. The sample holds some 500,000 distinct CDR3 sequences, approximately 15% seen once. Between the trimmed V and J ends, which lost 1 base and 4 bases, there was a span of 9 bases. The germline CDR1 and CDR2 sequences are SGHTA and FQGTGA. The CDR3 sequence is 14 residues long. The record originates from a study of response to subunit inactivated influenza vaccine. Study results and limitations: The study's authors posited that every seasonal influenza vaccination enlists few new T cells.

Material: CD4+ T cells sorted from PBMCs, obtained roughly 24 months after vaccination. The V call is TRBV7-3, the J call TRBJ2-3; D not certain. The sequence came from a man aged 50 to 75 who received an inactivated influenza vaccine. This CDR3 is CASSLNARPDTQYF. The CDR3 bases are TGTGCCAGCAGCTTAAATGCCCGTCCAGATACGCAGTATTTT.